A selection of T cell receptor beta chains follows, all from one sample in a study of blood T cell repertoires in COVID-19. Assay: immunoSEQ multiplex PCR; the TCRdb copy retains only in-frame clones and omits some. The sample records approximately 20,000 clones, roughly 87% being singletons. The sequenced sample was peripheral blood. These receptors were obtained from a human donor with active COVID-19. The donor label of this sample is uncertain. Both conserved end residues are part of each CDR3. D genes are given only for firm matches. Size is omitted from some rows. Given values are once, few, many or a class for expanded clones.

j_call: TRBJ1-2
clone_size: .
cdr3_length: 14
d_call: TRBD1
v_call: TRBV3-1/TRBV3-2
cdr3_nt: TGTGCCAGCAGCCAGGACAGGGGGCGAGAGGGCTACACCTTC
cdr3_aa: CASSQDRGREGYTF

j_call: TRBJ1-2
clone_size: .
cdr3_length: 16
d_call: TRBD1
v_call: TRBV6-6
cdr3_nt: TGTGCCAGCAGTTACTCACGGACAGGAACTAACTATGGCTACACCTTC
cdr3_aa: CASSYSRTGTNYGYTF

j_call: TRBJ2-7
clone_size: few
cdr3_length: 15
d_call: TRBD2
v_call: TRBV7-2
cdr3_nt: TGTGCCAGCACCCTGACTAGCGGGAGCTTCTACGAGCAGTACTTC
cdr3_aa: CASTLTSGSFYEQYF

j_call: TRBJ1-2
clone_size: .
cdr3_length: 17
d_call: .
v_call: TRBV7-9
cdr3_nt: TGTGCCAGCAGCTTAGGGGCAGGGAAGTCGGCTAACTATGGCTACACCTTC
cdr3_aa: CASSLGAGKSANYGYTF

j_call: TRBJ2-7
clone_size: .
cdr3_length: 14
d_call: TRBD1
v_call: TRBV19
cdr3_nt: TGTGCCAGTAGTTCAGGGACAGCCAACTACGAGCAGTACTTC
cdr3_aa: CASSSGTANYEQYF

j_call: TRBJ2-7
clone_size: .
cdr3_length: 14
d_call: .
v_call: TRBV27
cdr3_nt: TGTGCCAGCAGTTTTACCAGGGGACAATTGGAGCAGTACTTC
cdr3_aa: CASSFTRGQLEQYF

j_call: TRBJ2-7
clone_size: .
cdr3_length: 14
d_call: .
v_call: TRBV6-5
cdr3_nt: TGTGCCAGCAGTCGACAGGTGAGCTCCTACGAGCAGTACTTC
cdr3_aa: CASSRQVSSYEQYF

j_call: TRBJ2-1
clone_size: .
cdr3_length: 15
d_call: TRBD2
v_call: TRBV9
cdr3_nt: TGTGCCAGCAGCCCCGTCTTTAGCGGGAGAAATGAGCAGTTCTTC
cdr3_aa: CASSPVFSGRNEQFF

j_call: TRBJ2-5
clone_size: .
cdr3_length: 15
d_call: .
v_call: TRBV5-1
cdr3_nt: TGCGCCAGCAGCTTATCAGATTCCTCGGGGGAGACCCAGTACTTC
cdr3_aa: CASSLSDSSGETQYF

j_call: TRBJ2-5
clone_size: .
cdr3_length: 15
d_call: .
v_call: TRBV4-2
cdr3_nt: TGTGCCAGCGCCACGGCTCCAGCGGGCCAAGAGACCCAGTACTTC
cdr3_aa: CASATAPAGQETQYF

j_call: TRBJ2-7
clone_size: .
cdr3_length: 11
d_call: .
v_call: TRBV30
cdr3_nt: TGTGCCTGGGCGGGGTCCTACGAGCAGTACTTC
cdr3_aa: CAWAGSYEQYF

j_call: TRBJ2-7
clone_size: .
cdr3_length: 14
d_call: TRBD2
v_call: TRBV18
cdr3_nt: TGTGCCAGCTCACCAGAGGCAGGGACTAACGAGCAGTACTTC
cdr3_aa: CASSPEAGTNEQYF